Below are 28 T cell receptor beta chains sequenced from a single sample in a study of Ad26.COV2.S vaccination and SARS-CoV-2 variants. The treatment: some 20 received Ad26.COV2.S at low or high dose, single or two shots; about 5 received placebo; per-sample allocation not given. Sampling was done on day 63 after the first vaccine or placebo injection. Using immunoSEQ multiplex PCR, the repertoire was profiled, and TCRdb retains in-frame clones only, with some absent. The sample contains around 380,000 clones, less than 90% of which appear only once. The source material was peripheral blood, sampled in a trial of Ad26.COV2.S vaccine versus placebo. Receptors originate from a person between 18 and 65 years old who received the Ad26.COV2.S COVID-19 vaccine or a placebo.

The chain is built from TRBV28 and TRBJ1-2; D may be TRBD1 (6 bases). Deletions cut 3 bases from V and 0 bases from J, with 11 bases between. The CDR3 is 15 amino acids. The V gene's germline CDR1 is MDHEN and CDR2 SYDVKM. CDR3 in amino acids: CASSFQDRSNYGYTF. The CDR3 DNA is TGTGCCAGCAGTTTTCAAGACAGGTCTAACTATGGCTACACCTTC.

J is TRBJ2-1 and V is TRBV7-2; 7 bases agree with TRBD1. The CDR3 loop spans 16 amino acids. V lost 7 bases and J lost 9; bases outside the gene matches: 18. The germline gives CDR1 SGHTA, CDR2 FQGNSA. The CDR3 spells CASMAFRAGGGSEQFF. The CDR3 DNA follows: TGTGCCAGCATGGCTTTCAGGGCAGGGGGTGGAAGTGAGCAGTTCTTC. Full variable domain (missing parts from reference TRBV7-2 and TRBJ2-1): GAGVSQSPSNKVTEKGKDVELRCDPISGHTALYWYRQSLGQGLEFLIYFQGNSAPDKSGLPSDRFSAERTGGSVSTLTIQRTQQEDSAVYLCASMAFRAGGGSEQFFGPGTRLTVL.

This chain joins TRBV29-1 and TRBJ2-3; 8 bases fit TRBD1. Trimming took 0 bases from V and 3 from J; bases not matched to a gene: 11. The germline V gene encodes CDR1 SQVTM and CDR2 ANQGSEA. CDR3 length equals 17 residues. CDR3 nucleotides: TGCAGCGTTGAAGATCAGTTAGGGGACAGGCCAACAGATACGCAGTATTTT. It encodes CSVEDQLGDRPTDTQYF.

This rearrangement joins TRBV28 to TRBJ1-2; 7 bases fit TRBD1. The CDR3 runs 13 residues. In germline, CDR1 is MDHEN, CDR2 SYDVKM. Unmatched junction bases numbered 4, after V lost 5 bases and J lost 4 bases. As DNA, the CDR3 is TGTGCCAGCAGTAGGCGACAGGGCTATGGCTACACCTTC. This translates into CASSRRQGYGYTF.

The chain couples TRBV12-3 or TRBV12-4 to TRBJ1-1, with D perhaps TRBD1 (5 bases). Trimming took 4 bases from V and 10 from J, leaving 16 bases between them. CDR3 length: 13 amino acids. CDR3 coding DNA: TGTGCCAGCAGTTACGGGACCGCTCCAGGAGCTTTCTTT. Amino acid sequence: CASSYGTAPGAFF.

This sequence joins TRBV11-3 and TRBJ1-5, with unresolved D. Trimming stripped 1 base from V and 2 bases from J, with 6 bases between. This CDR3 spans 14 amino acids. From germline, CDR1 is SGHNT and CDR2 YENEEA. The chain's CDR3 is CASSLGHCNQPQHF. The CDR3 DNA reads TGTGCCAGCAGCTTAGGACACTGCAATCAGCCCCAGCATTTT.

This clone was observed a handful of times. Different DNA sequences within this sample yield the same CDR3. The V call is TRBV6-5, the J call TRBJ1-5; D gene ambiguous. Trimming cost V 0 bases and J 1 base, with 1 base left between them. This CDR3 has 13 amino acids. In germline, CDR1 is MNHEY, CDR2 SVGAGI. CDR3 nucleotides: TGTGCCAGCAGTTACTCGAGCAATCAGCCCCAGCATTTT. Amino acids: CASSYSSNQPQHF.

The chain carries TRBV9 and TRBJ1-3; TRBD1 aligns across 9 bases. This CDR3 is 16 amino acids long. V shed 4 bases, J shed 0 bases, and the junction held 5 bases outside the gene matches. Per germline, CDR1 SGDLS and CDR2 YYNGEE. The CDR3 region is CASSRTGVSSGNTIYF. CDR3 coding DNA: TGTGCCAGCAGCCGGACAGGGGTCTCCTCTGGAAACACCATATATTTT.

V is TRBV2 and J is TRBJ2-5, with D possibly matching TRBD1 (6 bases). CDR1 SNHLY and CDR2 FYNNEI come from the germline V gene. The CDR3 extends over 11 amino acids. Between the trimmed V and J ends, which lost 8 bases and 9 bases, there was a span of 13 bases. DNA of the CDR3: TGTGCCAGCGGGGGCGTTGGGGCCCAGTACTTC. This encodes CASGGVGAQYF.

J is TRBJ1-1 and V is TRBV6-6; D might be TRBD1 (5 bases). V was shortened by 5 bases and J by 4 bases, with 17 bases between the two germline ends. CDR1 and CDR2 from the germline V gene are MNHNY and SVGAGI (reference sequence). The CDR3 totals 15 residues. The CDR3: CASSPAIGGSTEAFF. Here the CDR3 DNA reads TGTGCCAGCAGTCCAGCGATCGGGGGGAGCACTGAAGCTTTCTTT.

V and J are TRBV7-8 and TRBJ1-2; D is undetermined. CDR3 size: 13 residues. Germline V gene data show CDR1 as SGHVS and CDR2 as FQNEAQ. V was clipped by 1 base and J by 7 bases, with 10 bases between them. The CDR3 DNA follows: TGTGCCAGCAGCTTAGACATATCGGGTGGCTACACCTTC. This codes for CASSLDISGGYTF.

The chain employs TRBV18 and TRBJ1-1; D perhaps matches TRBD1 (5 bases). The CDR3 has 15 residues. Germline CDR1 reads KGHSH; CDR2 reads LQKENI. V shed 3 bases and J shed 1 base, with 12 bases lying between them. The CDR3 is CASSPFQGENTEAFF. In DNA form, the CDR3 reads TGTGCCAGCTCACCGTTTCAGGGAGAGAACACTGAAGCTTTCTTT.

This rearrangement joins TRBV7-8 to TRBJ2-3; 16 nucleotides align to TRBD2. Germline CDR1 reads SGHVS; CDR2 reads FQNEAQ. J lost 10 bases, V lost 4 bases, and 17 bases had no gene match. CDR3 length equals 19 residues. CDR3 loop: CASSSGPGLAGGRPKAQYF. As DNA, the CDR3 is TGTGCCAGCAGCTCAGGGCCGGGACTAGCGGGGGGGCGTCCCAAGGCGCAGTATTTT.

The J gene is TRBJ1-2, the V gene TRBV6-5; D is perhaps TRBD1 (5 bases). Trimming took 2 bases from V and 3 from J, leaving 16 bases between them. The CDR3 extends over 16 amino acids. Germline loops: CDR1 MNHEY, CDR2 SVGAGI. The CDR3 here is CASSYVSGGKDYGYTF. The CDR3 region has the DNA TGTGCCAGCAGTTACGTGTCGGGGGGGAAAGACTATGGCTACACCTTC.

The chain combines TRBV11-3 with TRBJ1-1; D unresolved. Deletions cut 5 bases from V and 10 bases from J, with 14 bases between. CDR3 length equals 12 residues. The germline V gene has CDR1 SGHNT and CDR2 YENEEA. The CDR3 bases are TGTGCCAGCAGCCTTACCGGCGGAGTAGCTTTCTTT. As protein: CASSLTGGVAFF. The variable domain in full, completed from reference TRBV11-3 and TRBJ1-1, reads EAGVVQSPRYKIIEKKQPVAFWCNPISGHNTLYWYLQNLGQGPELLIRYENEEAVDDSQLPKDRFSAERLKGVDSTLKIQPAELGDSAVYLCASSLTGGVAFFGQGTRLTVV.

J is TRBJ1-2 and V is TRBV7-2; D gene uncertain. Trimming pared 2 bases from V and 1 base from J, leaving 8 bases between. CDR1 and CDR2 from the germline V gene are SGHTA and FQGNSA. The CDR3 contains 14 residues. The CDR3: CASSLWAYNYGYTF. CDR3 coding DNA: TGTGCCAGCAGCTTATGGGCCTATAACTATGGCTACACCTTC.

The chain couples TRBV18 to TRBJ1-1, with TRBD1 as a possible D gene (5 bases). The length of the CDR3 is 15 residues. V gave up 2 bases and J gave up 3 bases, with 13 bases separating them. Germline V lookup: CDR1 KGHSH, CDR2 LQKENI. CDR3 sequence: CASSPGQGSYTEAFF. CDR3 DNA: TGTGCCAGCTCACCAGGGCAGGGTTCGTACACTGAAGCTTTCTTT. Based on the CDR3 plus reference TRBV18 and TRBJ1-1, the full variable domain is NAGVMQNPRHLVRRRGQEARLRCSPMKGHSHVYWYRQLPEEGLKFMVYLQKENIIDESGMPKERFSAEFPKEGPSILRIQQVVRGDSAAYFCASSPGQGSYTEAFFGQGTRLTVV.

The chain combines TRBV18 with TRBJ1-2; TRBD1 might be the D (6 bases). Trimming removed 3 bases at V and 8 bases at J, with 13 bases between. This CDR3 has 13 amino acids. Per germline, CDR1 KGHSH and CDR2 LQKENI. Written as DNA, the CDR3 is TGTGCCAGCTCACCCGCGGACAGTCACGGCTACACCTTC. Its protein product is CASSPADSHGYTF. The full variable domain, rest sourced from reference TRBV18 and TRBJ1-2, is NAGVMQNPRHLVRRRGQEARLRCSPMKGHSHVYWYRQLPEEGLKFMVYLQKENIIDESGMPKERFSAEFPKEGPSILRIQQVVRGDSAAYFCASSPADSHGYTFGSGTRLTVV.

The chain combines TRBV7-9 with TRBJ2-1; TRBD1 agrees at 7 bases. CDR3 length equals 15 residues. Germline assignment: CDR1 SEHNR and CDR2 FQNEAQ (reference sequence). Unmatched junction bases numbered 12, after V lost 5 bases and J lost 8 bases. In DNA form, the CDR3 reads TGTGCCAGCAGCCCAAAGCCGGGACAGATTTATGAGCAGTTCTTC. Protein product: CASSPKPGQIYEQFF. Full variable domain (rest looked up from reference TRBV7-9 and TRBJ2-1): DTGVSQNPRHKITKRGQNVTFRCDPISEHNRLYWYRQTLGQGPEFLTYFQNEAQLEKSRLLSDRFSAERPKGSFSTLEIQRTEQGDSAMYLCASSPKPGQIYEQFFGPGTRLTVL.

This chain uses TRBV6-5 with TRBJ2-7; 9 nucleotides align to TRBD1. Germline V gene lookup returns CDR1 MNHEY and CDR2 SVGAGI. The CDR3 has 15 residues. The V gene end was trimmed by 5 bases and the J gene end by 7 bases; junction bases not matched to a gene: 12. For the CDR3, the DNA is TGTGCCAGCAGTAGATCGGGACAGGGAATACGGGAGCAGTACTTC. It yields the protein CASSRSGQGIREQYF.

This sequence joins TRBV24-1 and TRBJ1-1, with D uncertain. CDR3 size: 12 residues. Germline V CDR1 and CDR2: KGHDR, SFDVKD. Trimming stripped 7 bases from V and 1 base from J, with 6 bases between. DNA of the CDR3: TGTGCCACCAGGATAGGGAACACTGAAGCTTTCTTT. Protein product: CATRIGNTEAFF.

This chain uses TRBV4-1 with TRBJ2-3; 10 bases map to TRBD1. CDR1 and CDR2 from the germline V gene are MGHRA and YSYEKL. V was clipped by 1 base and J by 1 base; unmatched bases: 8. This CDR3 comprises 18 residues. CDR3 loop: CASSQVESGTGGTDTQYF. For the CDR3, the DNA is TGCGCCAGCAGCCAAGTTGAGTCCGGGACAGGGGGCACAGATACGCAGTATTTT.

CDR3 sequence reads: CASSKGTSTDTQYF. The CDR3, as DNA: TGCGCCAGCAGCAAAGGGACTAGCACAGATACGCAGTATTTT. J is TRBJ2-3 and V is TRBV5-1, with D perhaps matching TRBD2 (6 bases). Germline values: CDR1 SGHRS, CDR2 YFSETQ. V lost 4 bases, J lost 0 bases, and 9 bases lay in between. This CDR3 is built from 14 residues.

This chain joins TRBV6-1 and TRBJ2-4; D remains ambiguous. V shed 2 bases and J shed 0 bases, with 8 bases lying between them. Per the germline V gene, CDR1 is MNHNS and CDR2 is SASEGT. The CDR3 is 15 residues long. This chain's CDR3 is CASSEIVLAKNIQYF. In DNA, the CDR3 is TGTGCCAGCAGTGAAATAGTCTTAGCCAAAAACATTCAGTACTTC.

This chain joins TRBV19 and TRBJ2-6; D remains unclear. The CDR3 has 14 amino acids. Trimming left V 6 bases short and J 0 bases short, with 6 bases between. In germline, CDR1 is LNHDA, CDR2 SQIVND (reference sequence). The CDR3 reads CASSWSSGANVLTF. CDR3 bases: TGTGCCAGTAGCTGGAGCTCTGGGGCCAACGTCCTGACTTTC.

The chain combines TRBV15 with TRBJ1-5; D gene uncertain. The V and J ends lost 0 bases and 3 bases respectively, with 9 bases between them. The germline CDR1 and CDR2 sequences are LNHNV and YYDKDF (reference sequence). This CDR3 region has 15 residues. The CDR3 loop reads CATSRDLGDNQPQHF. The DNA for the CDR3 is TGTGCCACCAGCAGAGATCTTGGCGACAATCAGCCCCAGCATTTT.

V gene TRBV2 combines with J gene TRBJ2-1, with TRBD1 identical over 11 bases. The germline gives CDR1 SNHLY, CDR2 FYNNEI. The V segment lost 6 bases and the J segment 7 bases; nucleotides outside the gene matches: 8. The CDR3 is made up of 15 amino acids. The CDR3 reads CASSPGQGVTNEQFF. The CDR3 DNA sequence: TGTGCCAGCAGCCCGGGACAGGGGGTTACGAATGAGCAGTTCTTC.

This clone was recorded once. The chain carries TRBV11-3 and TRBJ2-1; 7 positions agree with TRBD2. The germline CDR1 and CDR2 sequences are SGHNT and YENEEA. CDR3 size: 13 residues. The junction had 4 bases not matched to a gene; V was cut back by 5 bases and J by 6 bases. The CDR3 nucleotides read TGTGCCAGCAGCACCCGGACTAGCAATGAGCAGTTCTTC. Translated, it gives CASSTRTSNEQFF. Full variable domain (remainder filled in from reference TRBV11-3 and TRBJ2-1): EAGVVQSPRYKIIEKKQPVAFWCNPISGHNTLYWYLQNLGQGPELLIRYENEEAVDDSQLPKDRFSAERLKGVDSTLKIQPAELGDSAVYLCASSTRTSNEQFFGPGTRLTVL.